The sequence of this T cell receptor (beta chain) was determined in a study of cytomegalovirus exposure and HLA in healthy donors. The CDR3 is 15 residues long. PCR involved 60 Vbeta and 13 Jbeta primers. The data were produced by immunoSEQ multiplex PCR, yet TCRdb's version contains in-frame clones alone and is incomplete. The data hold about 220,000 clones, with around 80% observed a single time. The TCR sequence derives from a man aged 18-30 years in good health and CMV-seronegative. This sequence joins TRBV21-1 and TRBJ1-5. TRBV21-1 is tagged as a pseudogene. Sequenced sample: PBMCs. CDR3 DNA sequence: TGTGCCAGCCCTCTTGGGAGTACGAGCAATCAGCCCCAGCATTTT. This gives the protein CASPLGSTSNQPQHF.